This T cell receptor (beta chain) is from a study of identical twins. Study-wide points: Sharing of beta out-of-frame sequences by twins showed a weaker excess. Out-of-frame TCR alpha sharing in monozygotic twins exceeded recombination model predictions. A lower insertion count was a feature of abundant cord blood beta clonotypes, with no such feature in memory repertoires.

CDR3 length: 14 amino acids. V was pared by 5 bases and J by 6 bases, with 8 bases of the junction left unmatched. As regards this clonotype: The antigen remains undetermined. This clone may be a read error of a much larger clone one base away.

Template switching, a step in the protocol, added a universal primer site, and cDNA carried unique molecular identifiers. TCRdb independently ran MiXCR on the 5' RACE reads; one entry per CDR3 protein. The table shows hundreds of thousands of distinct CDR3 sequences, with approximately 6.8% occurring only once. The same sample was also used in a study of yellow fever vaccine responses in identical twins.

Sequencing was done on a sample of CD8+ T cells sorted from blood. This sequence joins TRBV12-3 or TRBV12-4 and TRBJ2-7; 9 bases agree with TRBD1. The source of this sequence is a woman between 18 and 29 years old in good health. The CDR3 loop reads CASSGTGLVCEQYF. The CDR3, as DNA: TGTGCCAGCAGTGGGACAGGGCTTGTTTGCGAGCAGTACTTC.